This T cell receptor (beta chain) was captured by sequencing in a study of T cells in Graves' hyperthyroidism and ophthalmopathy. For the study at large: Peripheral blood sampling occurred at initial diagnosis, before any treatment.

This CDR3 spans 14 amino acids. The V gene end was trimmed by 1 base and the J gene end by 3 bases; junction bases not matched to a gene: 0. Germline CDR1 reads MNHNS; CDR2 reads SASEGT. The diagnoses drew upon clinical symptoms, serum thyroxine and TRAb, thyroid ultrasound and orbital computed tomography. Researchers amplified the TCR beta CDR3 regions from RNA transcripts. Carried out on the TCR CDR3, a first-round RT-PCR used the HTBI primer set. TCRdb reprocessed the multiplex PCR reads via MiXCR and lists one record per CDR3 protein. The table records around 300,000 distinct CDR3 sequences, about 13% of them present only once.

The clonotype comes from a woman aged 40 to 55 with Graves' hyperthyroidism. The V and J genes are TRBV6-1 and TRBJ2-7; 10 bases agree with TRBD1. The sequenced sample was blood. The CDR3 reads CASSEGTGGYEQYF. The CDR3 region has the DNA TGTGCCAGCAGTGAAGGGACAGGGGGCTACGAGCAGTACTTC.